This T cell receptor beta chain stems from a study of beta chain features in type 1 diabetes (dated 2018 in TCRdb). As for the study more broadly: Patients and healthy donors did not differ in mean age, gender distribution, total cell number or subset yield. A total of 100 million to 140 million sorted cells were examined across all samples, and the number of cells per subset was strongly correlated with RNA yield. The study compared the TCRB repertoires of sorted circulating CD4+ T cell subsets in recently diagnosed type 1 diabetes patients with those in matched healthy donors. Naive and central memory subsets were obtained from all 30 or so donors, but regulatory and stem cell-like memory subsets were isolated from only 8 patients and roughly eight healthy donors. What the authors observed across the whole study: In all four CD4+ subsets, TCRB CDR3 length was moderately but significantly shorter in type 1 diabetes patients. At VDJ recombination sites, patients with type 1 diabetes made fewer insertions and deleted more nucleotides, a pattern implying thymic rearrangement abnormalities. Because cDNA was sequenced instead of genomic DNA, highly expressing activated cells could be over-represented, though the groups showed no difference in activation or CD3 levels. PCR might favor shorter templates, but patient and control samples were amplified and corrected together, so any skew would affect both groups equally. Naive, central memory and regulatory TCRB repertoires appeared to be more alike among patients than among healthy donors. Only small numbers of individuals were included in the HLA sub-analyses, which left unresolved whether HLA type had any influence on TCRB rearrangement.

The CDR3 contains 14 residues, cysteine and phenylalanine counted. The DNA shown is the 42-base CDR3, in frame from base 1. From a lookup of the germline V gene, CDR1 and CDR2 are MDHEN and SYDVKM. V lost 4 bases and J lost 4 bases; the stretch between them is 13 bases long. Each donor gave one peripheral blood draw, averaging approximately 0.11 L, which was collected into heparinised tubes. Naive, central memory, regulatory and stem cell-like memory CD4+ T cells were sorted on a BD FACSAria II using a panel including CD45RO, CCR7, CD25, CD127, CD95 and CD27. Purity was above 95% for every sorted population. PBMCs were isolated immediately by Lymphoprep density gradient centrifugation and stained directly without culture. To minimize batch effects, samples were stained and sorted in pairs, one healthy donor with one patient per experiment. The entire isolated RNA was reverse transcribed using the High Capacity cDNA Reverse Transcription Kit, and thus expressed TCRB transcripts were sequenced. Deep immunoSEQ sequencing was applied to naive, central memory and regulatory T cell samples, giving an average of about 3.57 million total reads per sample. Sorted cells were lysed in RLT buffer, and RNA was extracted using DNase-treated RNeasy Micro or Mini kits according to cell number. Each cell subset was processed on its own to prevent cross-contamination, while patient and healthy donor samples were processed together. Using the immunoSEQ multiplex PCR, TCRB sequences were amplified from cDNA into 87-bp fragments spanning the CDR3 region. Sequencing of the amplicons was done on the Illumina HiSeq platform. From the authors' description of their analysis: Synthetic template baselines were used to correct PCR bias computationally, reads within Hamming distance 2 were collapsed together, and singletons that could not be merged were discarded. Reads were aligned against IMGT so that V, D and J genes, CDR3 length and insertions or deletions at six rearrangement sites could be assigned. Clonotype counts were normalized to sorted cell number within each subset before computing true diversity and Gini coefficients with the tcR R package. The overlap coefficient, calculated on TCRB nucleotide sequences, was used to measure repertoire sharing. The clones in this table, taken by TCRdb from immuneACCESS, are in-frame only. Not every clone is retained; where verified, under half of the shortfall comes from an unresolved V gene, and the cause of the rest is unknown. The V and J calls and clone size come from that table; D and trimming were worked out from the DNA. The sample contains tens of thousands of clones, 51% of them found a single time. Roughly 2.1% of the sample is taken by the ten largest.

Remarks on this clone: This clone's antigen is unknown. No much larger clonotype is one base removed from it; base qualities were not supplied.

The sample taken for sequencing was Tregs from blood. This sample's cell subset or site label indicates: regulatory CD4+ T cells. The chain joins TRBV28 to TRBJ1-1; the D gene is unclear. The TCR was taken from a woman younger than 30 in good health. Here is the DNA: TGTGCCAGCAGTTCCCCCGGGGAGAGCACTGAAGCTTTCTTT. This is translated as CASSSPGESTEAFF.